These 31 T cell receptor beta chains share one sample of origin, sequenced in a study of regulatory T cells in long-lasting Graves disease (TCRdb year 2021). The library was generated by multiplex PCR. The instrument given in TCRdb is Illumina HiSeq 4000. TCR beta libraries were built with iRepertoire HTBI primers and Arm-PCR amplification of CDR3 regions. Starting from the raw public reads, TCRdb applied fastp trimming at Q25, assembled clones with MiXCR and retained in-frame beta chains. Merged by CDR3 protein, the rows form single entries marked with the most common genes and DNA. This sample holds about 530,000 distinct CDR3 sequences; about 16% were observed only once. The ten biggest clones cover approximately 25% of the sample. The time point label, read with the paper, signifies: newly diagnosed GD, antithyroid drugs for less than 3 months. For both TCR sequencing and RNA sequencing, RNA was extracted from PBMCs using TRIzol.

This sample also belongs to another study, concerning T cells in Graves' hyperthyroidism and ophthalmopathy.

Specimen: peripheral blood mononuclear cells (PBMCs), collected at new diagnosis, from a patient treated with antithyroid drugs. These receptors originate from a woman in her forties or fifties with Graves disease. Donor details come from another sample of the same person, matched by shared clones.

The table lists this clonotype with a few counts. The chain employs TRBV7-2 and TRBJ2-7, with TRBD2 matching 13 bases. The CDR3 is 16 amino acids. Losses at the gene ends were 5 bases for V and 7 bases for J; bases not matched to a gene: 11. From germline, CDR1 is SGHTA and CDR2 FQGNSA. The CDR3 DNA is TGTGCCAGCAGCCAGCGAGGGACTAGCGGGGTTAAGGAGCAGTACTTC. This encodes CASSQRGTSGVKEQYF. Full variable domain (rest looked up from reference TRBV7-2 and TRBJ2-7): GAGVSQSPSNKVTEKGKDVELRCDPISGHTALYWYRQSLGQGLEFLIYFQGNSAPDKSGLPSDRFSAERTGGSVSTLTIQRTQQEDSAVYLCASSQRGTSGVKEQYFGPGTRLTVT.

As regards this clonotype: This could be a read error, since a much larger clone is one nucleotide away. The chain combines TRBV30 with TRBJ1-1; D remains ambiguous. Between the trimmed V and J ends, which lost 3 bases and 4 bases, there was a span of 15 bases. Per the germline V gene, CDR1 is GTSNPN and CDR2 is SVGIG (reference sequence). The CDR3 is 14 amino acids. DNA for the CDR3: TGTGCCTGGAGCGACTTCGATGGGTGCACTGAAGCTTTCTTT. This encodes CAWSDFDGCTEAFF.

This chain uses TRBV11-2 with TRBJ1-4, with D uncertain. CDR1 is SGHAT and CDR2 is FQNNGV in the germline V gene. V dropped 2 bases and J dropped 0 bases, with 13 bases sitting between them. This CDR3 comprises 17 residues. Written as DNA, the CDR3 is TGTGCCAGCAGCTTAAGGGTTTTACCGTCAACTAATGAAAAACTGTTTTTT. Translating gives CASSLRVLPSTNEKLFF.

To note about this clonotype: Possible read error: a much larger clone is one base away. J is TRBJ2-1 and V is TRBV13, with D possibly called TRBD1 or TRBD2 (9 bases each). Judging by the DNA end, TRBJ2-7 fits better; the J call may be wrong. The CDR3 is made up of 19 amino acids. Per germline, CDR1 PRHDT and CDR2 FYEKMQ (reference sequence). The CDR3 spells CASSSDRGERGDSYNEQYF. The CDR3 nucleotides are TGTGCCAGCAGCTCGGACAGGGGAGAGCGGGGGGATTCCTACAATGAGCAGTACTTC.

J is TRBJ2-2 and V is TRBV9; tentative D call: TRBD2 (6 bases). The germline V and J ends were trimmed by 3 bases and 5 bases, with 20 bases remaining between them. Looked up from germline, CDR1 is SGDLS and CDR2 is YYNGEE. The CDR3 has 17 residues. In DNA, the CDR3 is TGTGCCAGCAGCGCCGGGACTGCCGGGGGTTGGACCGGGGAGCTGTTTTTT. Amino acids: CASSAGTAGGWTGELFF.

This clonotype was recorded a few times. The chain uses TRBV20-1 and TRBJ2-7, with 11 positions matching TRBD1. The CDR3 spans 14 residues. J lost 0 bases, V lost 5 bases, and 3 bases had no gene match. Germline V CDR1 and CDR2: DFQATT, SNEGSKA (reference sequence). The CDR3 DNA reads TGCAGTGCTGGGGACAGGGGGTCCTCCTACGAGCAGTACTTC. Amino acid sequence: CSAGDRGSSYEQYF.

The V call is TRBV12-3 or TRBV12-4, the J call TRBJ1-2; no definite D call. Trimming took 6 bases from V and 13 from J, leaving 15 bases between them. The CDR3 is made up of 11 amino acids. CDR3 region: CASSHGPRCTF. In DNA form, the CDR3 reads TGTGCCAGCAGCCATGGTCCTCGGTGCACCTTC.

CDR3 nucleotides: TGCAGTGCTGGGACCGGGTCGCATAATTCACCCCTCCACTTT. Amino acid sequence: CSAGTGSHNSPLHF. V and J are TRBV20-1 and TRBJ1-6, with TRBD1 as a possible D gene (5 bases). V lost 5 bases, J lost 5 bases, and 13 bases lay in between. Looked up from germline, CDR1 is DFQATT and CDR2 is SNEGSKA (reference sequence). The CDR3 sequence is 14 residues long.

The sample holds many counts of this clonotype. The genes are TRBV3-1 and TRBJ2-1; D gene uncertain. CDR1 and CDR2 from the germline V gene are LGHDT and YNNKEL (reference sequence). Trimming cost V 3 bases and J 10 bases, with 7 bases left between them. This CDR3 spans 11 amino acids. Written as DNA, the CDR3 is TGTGCCAGCAGCCAGACGTGGGAGCAGTTCTTC. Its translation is CASSQTWEQFF.

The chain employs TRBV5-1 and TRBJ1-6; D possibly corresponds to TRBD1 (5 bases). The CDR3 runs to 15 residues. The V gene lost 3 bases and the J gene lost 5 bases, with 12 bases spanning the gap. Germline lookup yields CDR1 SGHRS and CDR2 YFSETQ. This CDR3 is CASSWFGTDNSPLHF. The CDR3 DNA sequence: TGCGCCAGCAGCTGGTTCGGGACGGATAATTCACCCCTCCACTTT.

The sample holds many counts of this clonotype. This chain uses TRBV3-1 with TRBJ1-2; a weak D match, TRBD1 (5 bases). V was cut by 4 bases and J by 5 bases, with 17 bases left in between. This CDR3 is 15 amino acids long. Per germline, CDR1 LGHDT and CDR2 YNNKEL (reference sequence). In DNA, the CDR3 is TGTGCCAGCAGCCCGTTCGCGGGGGTGGAGTATGGCTACACCTTC. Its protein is CASSPFAGVEYGYTF.

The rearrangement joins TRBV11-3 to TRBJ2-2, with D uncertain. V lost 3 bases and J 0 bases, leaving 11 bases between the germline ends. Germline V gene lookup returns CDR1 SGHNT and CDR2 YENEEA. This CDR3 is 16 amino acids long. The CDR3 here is CASSFLGHANTGELFF. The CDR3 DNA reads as TGTGCCAGCAGCTTTCTGGGCCACGCGAACACCGGGGAGCTGTTTTTT. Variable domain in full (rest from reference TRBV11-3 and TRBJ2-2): EAGVVQSPRYKIIEKKQPVAFWCNPISGHNTLYWYLQNLGQGPELLIRYENEEAVDDSQLPKDRFSAERLKGVDSTLKIQPAELGDSAVYLCASSFLGHANTGELFFGEGSRLTVL.

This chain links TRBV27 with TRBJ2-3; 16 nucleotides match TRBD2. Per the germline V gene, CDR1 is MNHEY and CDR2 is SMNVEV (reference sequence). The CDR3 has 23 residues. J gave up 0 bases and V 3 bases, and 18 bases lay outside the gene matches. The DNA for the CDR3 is TGTGCCAGCAGTTTCCGGGGGGGACTAGCGGGGGGGTACCAACACGCTAGCACAGATACGCAGTATTTT. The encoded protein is CASSFRGGLAGGYQHASTDTQYF.

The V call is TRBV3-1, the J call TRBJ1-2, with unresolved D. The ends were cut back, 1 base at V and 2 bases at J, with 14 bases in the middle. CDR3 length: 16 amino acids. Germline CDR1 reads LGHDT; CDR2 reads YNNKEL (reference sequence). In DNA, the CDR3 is TGTGCCAGCAGCCAAGGATCTGCAGGAAGGAACTATGGCTACACCTTC. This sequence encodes CASSQGSAGRNYGYTF. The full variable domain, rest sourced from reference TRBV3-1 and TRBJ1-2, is DTAVSQTPKYLVTQMGNDKSIKCEQNLGHDTMYWYKQDSKKFLKIMFSYNNKELIINETVPNRFSPKSPDKAHLNLHINSLELGDSAVYFCASSQGSAGRNYGYTFGSGTRLTVV.

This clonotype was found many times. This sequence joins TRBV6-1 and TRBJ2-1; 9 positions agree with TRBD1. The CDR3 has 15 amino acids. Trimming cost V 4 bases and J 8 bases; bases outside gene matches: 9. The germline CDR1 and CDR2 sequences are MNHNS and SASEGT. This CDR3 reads CASSGTGGLLYEQFF. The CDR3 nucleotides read TGTGCCAGCAGTGGAACAGGGGGCCTTTTGTATGAGCAGTTCTTC.

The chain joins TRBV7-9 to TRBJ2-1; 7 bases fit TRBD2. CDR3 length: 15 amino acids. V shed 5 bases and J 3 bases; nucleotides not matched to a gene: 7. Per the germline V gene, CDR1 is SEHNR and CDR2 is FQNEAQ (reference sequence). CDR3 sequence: CASSPPRTSYNEQFF. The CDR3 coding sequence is TGTGCCAGCAGCCCCCCAAGGACTAGCTACAATGAGCAGTTCTTC.

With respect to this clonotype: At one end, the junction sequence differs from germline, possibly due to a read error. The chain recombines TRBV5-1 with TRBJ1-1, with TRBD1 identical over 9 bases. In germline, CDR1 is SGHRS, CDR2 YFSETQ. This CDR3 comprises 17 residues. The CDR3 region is CAGSSPRTGVLNTEAFF. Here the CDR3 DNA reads TGCGCCGGCAGCTCCCCCCGGACAGGGGTTTTGAACACTGAAGCTTTCTTT.

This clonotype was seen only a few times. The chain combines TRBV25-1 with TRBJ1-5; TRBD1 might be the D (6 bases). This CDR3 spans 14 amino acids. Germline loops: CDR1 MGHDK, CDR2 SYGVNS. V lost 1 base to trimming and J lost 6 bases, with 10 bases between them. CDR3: CASSEFGGGQPQHF. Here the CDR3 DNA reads TGTGCCAGCAGTGAATTCGGGGGCGGTCAGCCCCAGCATTTT.

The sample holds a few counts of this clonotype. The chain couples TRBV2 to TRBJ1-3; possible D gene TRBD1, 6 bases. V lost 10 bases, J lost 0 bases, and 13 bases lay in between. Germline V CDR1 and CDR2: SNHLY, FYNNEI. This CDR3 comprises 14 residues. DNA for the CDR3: TGTGCCACCCAACAGGGACTCTCTGGAAACACCATATATTTT. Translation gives CATQQGLSGNTIYF.

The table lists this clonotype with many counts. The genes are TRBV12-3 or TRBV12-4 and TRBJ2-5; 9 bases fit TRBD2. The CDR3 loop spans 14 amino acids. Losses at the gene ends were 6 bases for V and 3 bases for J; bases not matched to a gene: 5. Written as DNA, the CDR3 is TGTGCCAGCAGATTTAGCGGGGGAAAAGAGACCCAGTACTTC. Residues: CASRFSGGKETQYF.

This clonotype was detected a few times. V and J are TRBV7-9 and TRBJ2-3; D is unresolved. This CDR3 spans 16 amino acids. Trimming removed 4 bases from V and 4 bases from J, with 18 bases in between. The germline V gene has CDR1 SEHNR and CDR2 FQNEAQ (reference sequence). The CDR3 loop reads CASSWSLVRLSDTQYF. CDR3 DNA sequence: TGTGCCAGCAGCTGGTCCTTAGTAAGATTGTCAGATACGCAGTATTTT. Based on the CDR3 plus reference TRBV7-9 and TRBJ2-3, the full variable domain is DTGVSQNPRHKITKRGQNVTFRCDPISEHNRLYWYRQTLGQGPEFLTYFQNEAQLEKSRLLSDRFSAERPKGSFSTLEIQRTEQGDSAMYLCASSWSLVRLSDTQYFGPGTRLTVL.

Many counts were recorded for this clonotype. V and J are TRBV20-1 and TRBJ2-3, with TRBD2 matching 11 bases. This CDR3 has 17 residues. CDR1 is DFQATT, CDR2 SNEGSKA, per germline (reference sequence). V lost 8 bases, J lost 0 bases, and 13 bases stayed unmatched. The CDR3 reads CSPYGTSGQISTDTQYF. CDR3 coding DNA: TGCAGTCCATATGGGACTAGCGGACAAATTAGCACAGATACGCAGTATTTT.

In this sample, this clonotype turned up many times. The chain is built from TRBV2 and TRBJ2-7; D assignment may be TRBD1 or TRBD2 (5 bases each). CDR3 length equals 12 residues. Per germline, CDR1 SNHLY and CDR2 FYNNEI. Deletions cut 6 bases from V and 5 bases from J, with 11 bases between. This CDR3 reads CASSSRGDEQYF. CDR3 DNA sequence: TGTGCCAGCAGCTCCCGGGGCGACGAGCAGTACTTC.

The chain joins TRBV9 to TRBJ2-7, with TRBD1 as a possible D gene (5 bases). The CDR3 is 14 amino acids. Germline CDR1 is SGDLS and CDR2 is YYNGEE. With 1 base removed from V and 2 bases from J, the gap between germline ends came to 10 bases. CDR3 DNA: TGTGCCAGCAGCGTACTAGGGGATCCCTACGAGCAGTACTTC. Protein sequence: CASSVLGDPYEQYF.

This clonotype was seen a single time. The CDR3 reads CASMEGEKAFF. CDR3 in DNA: TGTGCCAGTATGGAGGGCGAGAAAGCTTTCTTT. This chain connects TRBV19 to TRBJ1-1; D is uncertain. This CDR3 has 11 amino acids. Trimming took off 7 bases at V and 9 bases at J, with 12 bases between the two ends. The germline V gene encodes CDR1 LNHDA and CDR2 SQIVND (reference sequence).

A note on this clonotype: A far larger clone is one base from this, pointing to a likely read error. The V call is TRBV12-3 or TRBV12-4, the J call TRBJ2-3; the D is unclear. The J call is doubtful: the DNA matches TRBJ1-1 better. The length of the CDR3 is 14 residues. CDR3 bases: TGTGCCAGCAGTTTGGCAGGTGGAGTCCGTGAGGCTTTCTTT. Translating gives CASSLAGGVREAFF.

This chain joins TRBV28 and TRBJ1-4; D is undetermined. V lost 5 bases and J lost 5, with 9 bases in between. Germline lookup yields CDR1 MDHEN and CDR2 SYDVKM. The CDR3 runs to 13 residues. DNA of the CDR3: TGTGCCAGCAGTGAAGGGAGGAATGAAAAACTGTTTTTT. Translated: CASSEGRNEKLFF.

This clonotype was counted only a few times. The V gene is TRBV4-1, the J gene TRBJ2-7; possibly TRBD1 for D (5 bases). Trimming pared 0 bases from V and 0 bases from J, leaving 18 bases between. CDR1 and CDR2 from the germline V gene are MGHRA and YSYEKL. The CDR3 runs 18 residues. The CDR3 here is CASSQDRTRPSTSYEQYF. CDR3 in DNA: TGCGCCAGCAGCCAAGATCGGACAAGACCCAGTACCTCCTACGAGCAGTACTTC.

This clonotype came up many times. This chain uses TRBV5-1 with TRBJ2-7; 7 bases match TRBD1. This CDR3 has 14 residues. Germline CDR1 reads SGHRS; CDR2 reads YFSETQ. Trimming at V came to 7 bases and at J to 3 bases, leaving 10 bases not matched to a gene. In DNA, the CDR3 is TGCGCCAGCCGCCGAGGGCAGGGGGACTACGAGCAGTACTTC. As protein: CASRRGQGDYEQYF. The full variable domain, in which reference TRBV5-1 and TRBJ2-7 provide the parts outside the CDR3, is KAGVTQTPRYLIKTRGQQVTLSCSPISGHRSVSWYQQTPGQGLQFLFEYFSETQRNKGNFPGRFSGRQFSNSRSEMNVSTLELGDSALYLCASRRGQGDYEQYFGPGTRLTVT.

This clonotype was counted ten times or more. CDR3 coding DNA: TGTGCCAGCAGTTTGGGGAGTAATGGCTACACCTTC. Its translation is CASSLGSNGYTF. The rearrangement uses TRBV12-3 or TRBV12-4 and TRBJ1-2; D not resolved. The V and J ends lost 3 bases and 6 bases respectively, with 8 bases between them. This CDR3 region has 12 residues.

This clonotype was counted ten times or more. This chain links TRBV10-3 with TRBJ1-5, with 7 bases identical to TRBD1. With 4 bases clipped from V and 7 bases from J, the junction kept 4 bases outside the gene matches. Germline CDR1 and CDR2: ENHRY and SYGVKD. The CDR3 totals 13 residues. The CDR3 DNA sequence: TGTGCCATCAGTGCGACAGGGAAGCAGCCCCAGCATTTT. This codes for CAISATGKQPQHF.